A single sample gave rise to the 17 T cell receptor beta chains below, sequenced in a study of identifying expanded T cells in peripheral blood (dated by TCRdb to 2018 to 2020). The library was prepared using the immunoSEQ multiplex PCR assay. Drawn from immuneACCESS, this table holds only the in-frame rearrangements with V and J called that TCRdb kept. Clones are partly lost; checked studies trace under half to an unresolved V gene and leave the rest unexplained. The sample profile shows approximately 91,000 clones; approximately 88% of them were found once. The ten largest clones take up around 4.1% of the sample. The sample was blood. These receptors all come from a person aged 18 to 70 in good health.

This chain joins TRBV7-9 and TRBJ2-5, with D unclear. Per germline, CDR1 SEHNR and CDR2 FQNEAQ (reference sequence). This CDR3 is 15 amino acids long. V lost 5 bases and J lost 3, with 16 bases in between. DNA for the CDR3: TGTGCCAGCAGCCCCCGTGAAAGGGAAGAAGAGACCCAGTACTTC. Residues: CASSPREREEETQYF.

The chain has TRBV12-5 and TRBJ2-3, with D perhaps matching TRBD1 (6 bases). CDR1 LGHNT and CDR2 FRNRAP come from the germline V gene. V was cut by 2 bases and J by 4 bases, with 13 bases left in between. The CDR3 consists of 15 residues. The CDR3 is CASGLTGQISDTQYF. CDR3 DNA sequence: TGTGCTAGTGGTTTGACAGGACAGATCTCAGATACGCAGTATTTT.

The V gene is TRBV19, the J gene TRBJ2-3, with TRBD2 as a possible D gene (6 bases). The CDR3 totals 15 residues. V lost 4 bases, J lost 2 bases, and 13 bases lay in between. Per germline, CDR1 LNHDA and CDR2 SQIVND (reference sequence). The CDR3: CASSTGRTITDTQYF. The CDR3 DNA sequence: TGTGCCAGTAGTACGGGACGGACTATCACAGATACGCAGTATTTT.

This chain uses TRBV2 with TRBJ2-5, with D perhaps TRBD2 (6 bases). The V end was cut by 4 bases, the J end by 2 bases, with 14 bases between. Germline values: CDR1 SNHLY, CDR2 FYNNEI. This CDR3 spans 15 amino acids. The CDR3 here is CASSAGRGIQETQYF. The CDR3 nucleotides read TGTGCCAGCAGTGCGGGTCGGGGGATACAAGAGACCCAGTACTTC. The variable domain in full, completed from reference TRBV2 and TRBJ2-5, reads EPEVTQTPSHQVTQMGQEVILRCVPISNHLYFYWYRQILGQKVEFLVSFYNNEISEKSEIFDDQFSVERPDGSNFTLKIRSTKLEDSAMYFCASSAGRGIQETQYFGPGTRLLVL.

CDR3 DNA: TGTGCCAGCAGGACCGACACTGGCGAAGTTTATAGCAATCAGCCCCAGCATTTT. This codes for CASRTDTGEVYSNQPQHF. The rearrangement uses TRBV5-8 and TRBJ1-5; D unclear. The germline gives CDR1 SGHTS, CDR2 YDEGEE. The V end lost 5 bases, the J end lost 0 bases, and 21 bases lay between the germline ends. This CDR3 is 18 amino acids long.

The chain combines TRBV9 with TRBJ2-1, with D uncertain. Trimming pared 1 base from V and 9 bases from J, leaving 11 bases between. Germline CDR1 SGDLS, CDR2 YYNGEE. This CDR3 is 13 amino acids long. This CDR3 is CASSVTERGEQFF. CDR3 sequence (DNA): TGTGCCAGCAGCGTAACCGAACGTGGTGAGCAGTTCTTC.

This chain joins TRBV9 and TRBJ2-2; no clear D. In germline, CDR1 is SGDLS, CDR2 YYNGEE. Trimming took 0 bases from V and 6 from J, leaving 6 bases between them. The CDR3 consists of 13 residues. CDR3 sequence reads: CASSVVGAGELFF. As DNA, the CDR3 is TGTGCCAGCAGCGTAGTAGGCGCCGGGGAGCTGTTTTTT.

V and J are TRBV27 and TRBJ2-3, with unresolved D. Germline CDR1 is MNHEY and CDR2 is SMNVEV (reference sequence). V dropped 2 bases and J dropped 1 base, with 13 bases sitting between them. The CDR3 covers 16 residues. CDR3 DNA: TGTGCCAGCAGTTTAGGGTACGCTCGGGGCACAGATACGCAGTATTTT. Residues: CASSLGYARGTDTQYF.

The chain employs TRBV10-1 and TRBJ2-1, with 10 bases matching TRBD2. The CDR3 covers 14 residues. V lost 6 bases, J lost 7 bases, and 6 bases stayed unmatched. Germline V gene data show CDR1 as WNHNN and CDR2 as SYGVQD (reference sequence). CDR3 sequence: CASRAGTSENEQFF. The CDR3 DNA is TGCGCCAGCAGGGCCGGGACTAGCGAGAATGAGCAGTTCTTC.

The V and J genes are TRBV7-9 and TRBJ1-4; no reliable D call. V was cut by 5 bases and J by 8 bases, with 15 bases left in between. The CDR3 totals 14 residues. Germline loops: CDR1 SEHNR, CDR2 FQNEAQ (reference sequence). The CDR3 nucleotides read TGTGCCAGCAGCCAGATGCGAGGGCAGGAAAAACTGTTTTTT. Translation gives CASSQMRGQEKLFF.

The chain is built from TRBV29-1 and TRBJ1-4, with 10 bases aligning to TRBD1. Germline CDR1 reads SQVTM; CDR2 reads ANQGSEA. The V and J ends lost 3 bases and 0 bases, in that order; junction bases with no gene match: 1. There are 15 residues in the CDR3. The CDR3 sequence is CSVDGTGATNEKLFF. The CDR3 nucleotides read TGCAGCGTTGACGGGACAGGGGCAACTAATGAAAAACTGTTTTTT.

The chain is built from TRBV27 and TRBJ2-5, with D hard to call. Trimming took off 2 bases at V and 4 bases at J, with 11 bases between the two ends. In germline, CDR1 is MNHEY, CDR2 SMNVEV (reference sequence). CDR3 size: 14 residues. DNA for the CDR3: TGTGCCAGCAGTTTAAGGGTCGGGCCAGAGACCCAGTACTTC. Protein product: CASSLRVGPETQYF.

This clone was detected only a few times. The chain recombines TRBV15 with TRBJ1-1; D is ambiguous. The V gene lost 5 bases and the J gene lost 5 bases, with 15 bases spanning the gap. Looked up from germline, CDR1 is LNHNV and CDR2 is YYDKDF (reference sequence). The length of the CDR3 is 14 residues. CDR3: CATSVTGEVTEAFF. CDR3 nucleotides: TGTGCCACCAGCGTAACCGGGGAGGTGACTGAAGCTTTCTTT. The variable domain in full, with the rest retrieved from reference TRBV15 and TRBJ1-1, is DAMVIQNPRYQVTQFGKPVTLSCSQTLNHNVMYWYQQKSSQAPKLLFHYYDKDFNNEADTPDNFQSRRPNTSFCFLDIRSPGLGDTAMYLCATSVTGEVTEAFFGQGTRLTVV.

V is TRBV5-4 and J is TRBJ2-6, with D tentatively TRBD1 (6 bases). CDR3 length: 15 amino acids. Germline values: CDR1 SGHNT, CDR2 YYREEE (reference sequence). V shed 5 bases and J shed 4 bases, with 13 bases lying between them. CDR3: CASRRQVAGANVLTF. The CDR3 region has the DNA TGTGCCAGCAGACGACAGGTAGCAGGGGCCAACGTCCTGACTTTC.

The chain carries TRBV11-2 and TRBJ1-6; no reliable D call. This CDR3 region has 16 residues. The V and J ends lost 5 bases and 0 bases respectively, with 11 bases between them. Per the germline V gene, CDR1 is SGHAT and CDR2 is FQNNGV. The CDR3 DNA follows: TGTGCCAGCAGCCCCCTACTAAGCTCCTATAATTCACCCCTCCACTTT. This sequence encodes CASSPLLSSYNSPLHF.

The V gene is TRBV5-6, the J gene TRBJ2-1, with D tentatively TRBD2 (5 bases). The V end lost 4 bases, the J end lost 1 base, and 12 bases lay between the germline ends. The CDR3 runs 15 residues. Germline V gives CDR1 SGHDT, CDR2 YYEEEE. The CDR3 region is CASSLGAVSYNEQFF. The CDR3 DNA follows: TGTGCCAGCAGCCTGGGAGCGGTATCCTACAATGAGCAGTTCTTC.

The genes are TRBV21-1 and TRBJ2-1; TRBD2 was called by the table and not checked on the DNA. TRBV21-1 counts as a pseudogene. There are 17 residues in the CDR3. The CDR3 DNA reads TGTGCCAGCAGCAAAGTGAGGACTAGCGGGAGCTACAATGAGCAGTTCTTC. It specifies CASSKVRTSGSYNEQFF.